The sequence of this TCR beta chain was determined in a study of identical twins. One entry per CDR3 protein, called by TCRdb with MiXCR from the 5' RACE reads. The sample comprises some 690,000 distinct CDR3 sequences, 21% of which are singletons, and approximately 4.3% rests with the top ten. The length of the CDR3 is 16 residues. J gave up 1 base and V 1 base, and 7 bases lay outside the gene matches. Germline V lookup: CDR1 SGHDT, CDR2 YYEEEE. These data were also reused for a study on T cells expressing NK-cell markers.

The chain is built from TRBV5-6 and TRBJ2-7; TRBD1 aligns across 8 bases. The sequenced sample consisted of PBMCs. The receptor was derived from a woman aged 18-30 years in good health. The CDR3 DNA sequence: TGTGCCAGCAGCTTGAGGCAGGGGGCCTTATCCTACGAGCAGTACTTC. It encodes CASSLRQGALSYEQYF.